The clone carrying this T cell receptor beta chain was picked up a small number of times. This sample was included in a study of tumor-infiltrating lymphocytes in primary liver carcinoma. As for the study in general: Tumors measured roughly 4.2 to 10 cm and were stage T1-T3 N0M0.

V was pared by 7 bases and J by 2 bases, with 12 bases between. The CDR3 sequence is 13 residues long. Germline V gene sequence: CDR1 DFQATT, CDR2 SNEGSKA (reference sequence). Researchers generated TCR beta cDNA from about 530 ng of total RNA, relying on a constant-region primer. It was through three nested multiplex PCR rounds of slightly modified ARM-PCR that TCR beta libraries arose. The two initial PCR rounds, 9 to 11 cycles each, used TRBV1-TRBV30 forward and C-beta reverse primers. One entry per CDR3 protein, called by TCRdb with MiXCR from the multiplex PCR reads. The sample includes 80,000 or so distinct CDR3 sequences, 65% to 75% of them seen just once. It was from about 21-30 mg of unsorted bulk tissue that RNA and DNA were co-extracted.

Material: liver tumor tissue from sampling region 4. As to subset: tumor region T4, right-lateral pole. The chain links TRBV20-1 to TRBJ1-5; no firm D call. The clonotype was recovered from a woman between 55 and 75 years old with primary liver carcinoma and hepatitis B virus infection. The chain's CDR3 is CSDSEVCNQPQHF. The CDR3 coding sequence is TGCAGTGATTCGGAGGTCTGCAATCAGCCCCAGCATTTT.